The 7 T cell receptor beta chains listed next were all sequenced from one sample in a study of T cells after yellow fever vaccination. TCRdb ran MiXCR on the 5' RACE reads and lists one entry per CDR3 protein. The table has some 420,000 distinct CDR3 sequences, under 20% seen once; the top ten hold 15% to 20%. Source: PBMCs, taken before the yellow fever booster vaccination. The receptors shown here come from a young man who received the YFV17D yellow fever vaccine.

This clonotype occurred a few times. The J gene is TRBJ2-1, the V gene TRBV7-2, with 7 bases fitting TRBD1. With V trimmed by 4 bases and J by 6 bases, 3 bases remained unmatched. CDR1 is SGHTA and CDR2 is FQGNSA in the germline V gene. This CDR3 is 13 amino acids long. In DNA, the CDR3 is TGTGCCAGCAGCTCAACAGGGGCCAATGAGCAGTTCTTC. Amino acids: CASSSTGANEQFF.

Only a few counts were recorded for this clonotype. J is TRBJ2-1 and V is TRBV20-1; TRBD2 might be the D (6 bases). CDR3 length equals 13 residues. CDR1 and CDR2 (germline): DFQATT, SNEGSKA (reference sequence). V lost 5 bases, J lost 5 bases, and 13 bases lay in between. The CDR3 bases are TGCAGTGCTCTGGTTCGGGGGAACAATGAGCAGTTCTTC. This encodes CSALVRGNNEQFF.

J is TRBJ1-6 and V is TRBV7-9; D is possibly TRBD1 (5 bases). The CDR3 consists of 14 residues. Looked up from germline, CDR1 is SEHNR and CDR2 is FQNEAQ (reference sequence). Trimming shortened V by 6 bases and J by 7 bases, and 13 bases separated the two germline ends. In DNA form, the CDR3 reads TGTGCCAGCAGTCCCAGGGAGGTCAATTCACCCCTCCACTTT. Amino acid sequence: CASSPREVNSPLHF.

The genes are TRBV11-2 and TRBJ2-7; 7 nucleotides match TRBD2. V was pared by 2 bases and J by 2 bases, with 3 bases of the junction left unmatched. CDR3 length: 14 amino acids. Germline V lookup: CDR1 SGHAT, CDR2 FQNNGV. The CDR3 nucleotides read TGTGCCAGCAGCTTATCAGGGAGGGCCTACGAGCAGTACGTC. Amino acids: CASSLSGRAYEQYV.

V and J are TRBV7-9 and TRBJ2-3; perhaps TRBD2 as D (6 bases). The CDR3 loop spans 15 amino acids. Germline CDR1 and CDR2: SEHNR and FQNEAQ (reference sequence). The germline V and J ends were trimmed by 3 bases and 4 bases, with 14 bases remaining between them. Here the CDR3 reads CASSFAGSEADTQYF. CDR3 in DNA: TGTGCCAGCAGCTTTGCGGGATCCGAGGCAGATACGCAGTATTTT.

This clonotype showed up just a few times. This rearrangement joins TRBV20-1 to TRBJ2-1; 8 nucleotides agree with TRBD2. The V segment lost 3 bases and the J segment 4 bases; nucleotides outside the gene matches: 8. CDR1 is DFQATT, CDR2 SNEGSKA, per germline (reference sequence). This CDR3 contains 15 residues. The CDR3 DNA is TGCAGTGCTAGCCGGAGGGCGGGGGGATACAATGAGCAGTTCTTC. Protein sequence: CSASRRAGGYNEQFF.

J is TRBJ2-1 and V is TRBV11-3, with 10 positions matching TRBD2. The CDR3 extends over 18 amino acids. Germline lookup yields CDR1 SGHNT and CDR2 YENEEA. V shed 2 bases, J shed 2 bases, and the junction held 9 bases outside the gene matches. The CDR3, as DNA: TGTGCCAGCAGCTTATTGGCTAGCGGGGGAGAAACCTACAATGAGCAGTTCTTC. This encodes CASSLLASGGETYNEQFF. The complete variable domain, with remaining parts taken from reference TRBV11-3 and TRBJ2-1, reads EAGVVQSPRYKIIEKKQPVAFWCNPISGHNTLYWYLQNLGQGPELLIRYENEEAVDDSQLPKDRFSAERLKGVDSTLKIQPAELGDSAVYLCASSLLASGGETYNEQFFGPGTRLTVL.